A single sample is the source of the 23 T cell receptor beta chains below, sequenced in a study of CD8 T cells in Susac syndrome. Random hexamers primed reverse transcription of about 0.45 to 1 ug RNA. TCRdb reanalysed the immunoSEQ multiplex PCR reads using MiXCR and keeps one entry per CDR3 protein. This table has a few hundred thousand distinct CDR3 sequences, 92% appearing once. Input material: CD4+ T cells from PBMCs. All receptors derive from a human donor with multiple sclerosis.

This chain uses TRBV7-6 with TRBJ1-1; the D is unclear. The germline V gene has CDR1 SGHVS and CDR2 FNYEAQ. The CDR3 is 17 residues long. With 1 base removed from V and 1 base from J, the gap between germline ends came to 16 bases. Here the CDR3 DNA reads TGTGCCAGCAGCTTAGGCCCTATTCGCAGGAAGAACACTGAAGCTTTCTTT. It is translated as CASSLGPIRRKNTEAFF.

The chain uses TRBV12-3 or TRBV12-4 and TRBJ1-2, with TRBD1 matching over 7 bases. This CDR3 has 14 residues. V dropped 3 bases and J dropped 4; count of bases not matched to a gene: 5. The CDR3 is CASSFGTALYGYTF. The CDR3 DNA is TGTGCCAGCAGTTTTGGGACAGCCCTCTATGGCTACACCTTC.

The J gene is TRBJ1-3, the V gene TRBV20-1, with D uncertain. The CDR3 totals 11 residues. Germline V gene lookup returns CDR1 DFQATT and CDR2 SNEGSKA (reference sequence). V was clipped by 7 bases and J by 4 bases, with 8 bases between them. The CDR3 DNA sequence: TGCAGTGGTTTTTTCGGAAACACCATATATTTT. Its protein product is CSGFFGNTIYF.

The chain employs TRBV5-1 and TRBJ2-2; D perhaps matches TRBD1 (5 bases). V lost 5 bases to trimming and J lost 0 bases, with 11 bases between them. The CDR3 spans 15 residues. CDR1 and CDR2 (germline): SGHRS, YFSETQ. CDR3 in DNA: TGCGCCAGCAGAGGGTCAGGGCCGAACACCGGGGAGCTGTTTTTT. This sequence encodes CASRGSGPNTGELFF.

The chain carries TRBV6-2 or TRBV6-3 and TRBJ2-7, with 10 bases lining up with TRBD1. J gave up 6 bases and V 4 bases, and 3 bases lay outside the gene matches. The CDR3 spans 13 residues. Germline values: CDR1 MNHEY, CDR2 SVGEGT. CDR3 residues: CASSWDRGIEQYF. CDR3 sequence (DNA): TGTGCCAGCAGTTGGGACAGGGGCATCGAGCAGTACTTC.

V usage is TRBV20-1 and J usage is TRBJ1-2, with 8 positions matching TRBD1. This CDR3 contains 14 residues. Germline V lookup: CDR1 DFQATT, CDR2 SNEGSKA (reference sequence). J was trimmed by 3 bases and V by 3 bases; bases with no gene match: 6. For the CDR3, the DNA is TGCAGTGCTAGCCCAGGGGGCACTTACTATGGCTACACCTTC. Amino acid sequence: CSASPGGTYYGYTF.

The rearrangement joins TRBV2 to TRBJ2-7, with TRBD2 matching 8 bases. The CDR3 runs to 15 residues. The trim removed 4 bases at V and 2 bases at J, leaving 7 bases unmatched. The germline gives CDR1 SNHLY, CDR2 FYNNEI. The CDR3 protein is CASSARTSTTYEQYF. The CDR3 bases are TGTGCCAGCAGTGCCAGGACTAGCACCACCTACGAGCAGTACTTC.

This clonotype was picked up one time. The chain links TRBV20-1 to TRBJ2-3; D might be TRBD1 (6 bases). CDR1 and CDR2 from the germline V gene are DFQATT and SNEGSKA (reference sequence). The V and J ends lost 3 bases and 6 bases respectively, with 22 bases between them. CDR3 length equals 16 residues. The CDR3 here is CSASTGTLVRRDTQYF. The CDR3 nucleotides read TGCAGTGCTAGTACAGGGACACTAGTTCGGCGGGATACGCAGTATTTT.

This chain uses TRBV9 with TRBJ2-2, with 12 bases aligning to TRBD1. Per germline, CDR1 SGDLS and CDR2 YYNGEE. The junction had 13 bases not matched to a gene; V was cut back by 4 bases and J by 6 bases. The CDR3 length is 18 residues. CDR3 residues: CASSLNLPGQGAPGELFF. CDR3 coding DNA: TGTGCCAGCAGCCTGAATCTCCCGGGACAGGGGGCCCCCGGGGAGCTGTTTTTT.

The table lists this clonotype with a few counts. The V and J genes are TRBV7-6 and TRBJ2-7, with 8 positions matching TRBD1. The CDR3 runs to 13 residues. V dropped 4 bases and J dropped 12; count of bases not matched to a gene: 11. CDR1 SGHVS and CDR2 FNYEAQ come from the germline V gene. The CDR3 region has the DNA TGTGCCAGCAGCTCCGGGACAGGAACCTTTTGGTACTTC. This translates into CASSSGTGTFWYF. The entire variable domain, with the rest obtained from reference TRBV7-6 and TRBJ2-7, is as follows: GAGVSQSPRYKVTKRGQDVALRCDPISGHVSLYWYRQALGQGPEFLTYFNYEAQQDKSGLPNDRFSAERPEGSISTLTIQRTEQRDSAMYRCASSSGTGTFWYFGPGTRLTVT.

This rearrangement joins TRBV12-3 or TRBV12-4 to TRBJ2-4; possible D gene TRBD1, 5 bases. V lost 1 base to trimming and J lost 0 bases, with 10 bases between them. CDR3 length: 16 amino acids. The CDR3 loop is CASSLGIGVAKNIQYF. CDR3 in DNA: TGTGCCAGCAGTTTAGGGATAGGGGTAGCCAAAAACATTCAGTACTTC.

This sequence joins TRBV24-1 and TRBJ2-1, with D unclear. This CDR3 has 13 residues. Trimming cost V 1 base and J 3 bases, with 3 bases left between them. Per germline, CDR1 KGHDR and CDR2 SFDVKD. The CDR3, as DNA: TGTGCCACCAGTGATTTCCGCTACAATGAGCAGTTCTTC. Translation: CATSDFRYNEQFF.

This sequence joins TRBV7-2 and TRBJ1-5; 11 bases match TRBD1. Per germline, CDR1 SGHTA and CDR2 FQGNSA. The CDR3 runs to 15 residues. The junction had 9 bases not matched to a gene; V was cut back by 5 bases and J by 9 bases. Written as DNA, the CDR3 is TGTGCCAGCAGCCGGACAGGGGGCGGCGTAAGGCCCCAGCATTTT. Translation: CASSRTGGGVRPQHF.

The genes are TRBV21-1 and TRBJ1-4; the D call of TRBD1 is as the table states it, not checked on the DNA. TRBV21-1 is shown as a pseudogene. The CDR3 has 17 residues. For the CDR3, the DNA is TGTGCCAGCAGCAAAGGATCAGGACAAATTGTGAATGAAAAACTGTTTTTT. This gives the protein CASSKGSGQIVNEKLFF.

The J gene is TRBJ1-2, the V gene TRBV5-1; TRBD1 matches 7 bases. Per the germline V gene, CDR1 is SGHRS and CDR2 is YFSETQ. Trimming cost V 4 bases and J 4 bases; bases outside gene matches: 7. This CDR3 contains 14 residues. Written as DNA, the CDR3 is TGCGCCAGCAGCCTAGAGGGACAGATCTATGGCTACACCTTC. Translation: CASSLEGQIYGYTF.

The CDR3 is CASSLAGPGPTDTQYF. The CDR3 DNA reads as TGTGCCAGCAGCTTAGCCGGGCCTGGCCCCACAGATACGCAGTATTTT. V and J are TRBV7-9 and TRBJ2-3; D not certain. This CDR3 is 16 amino acids long. CDR1 is SEHNR, CDR2 FQNEAQ, per germline (reference sequence). Trimming took 0 bases from V and 2 from J, leaving 12 bases between them.

This clonotype appeared once. This chain uses TRBV29-1 with TRBJ2-7, with 9 bases lining up with TRBD1. This CDR3 contains 14 residues. The germline CDR1 and CDR2 sequences are SQVTM and ANQGSEA. V dropped 4 bases and J dropped 2; count of bases not matched to a gene: 6. The CDR3 loop is CSVVRDRAPYEQYF. The CDR3 DNA reads TGCAGCGTTGTCCGGGACAGGGCGCCCTACGAGCAGTACTTC.

This sequence joins TRBV3-1 and TRBJ1-2, with TRBD1 matching over 8 bases. The CDR3 is 16 amino acids. Looked up from germline, CDR1 is LGHDT and CDR2 is YNNKEL (reference sequence). The trim removed 4 bases at V and 4 bases at J, leaving 11 bases unmatched. The CDR3 DNA is TGTGCCAGCAGCCCAGGGACAGGAGGGAACTCCTATGGCTACACCTTC. This codes for CASSPGTGGNSYGYTF.

The rearrangement links TRBV20-1 to TRBJ2-1, with 10 bases fitting TRBD2. This CDR3 is built from 15 residues. The germline V gene has CDR1 DFQATT and CDR2 SNEGSKA (reference sequence). With 6 bases clipped from V and 2 bases from J, the junction kept 7 bases outside the gene matches. In nucleotides, the CDR3 is TGCAGTGCCGGTAGCGGGAGGAGCCCCTACAATGAGCAGTTCTTC. Translating gives CSAGSGRSPYNEQFF.

The chain combines TRBV4-3 with TRBJ2-2; 8 bases align to TRBD2. The CDR3 covers 16 residues. The germline CDR1 and CDR2 sequences are LGHNA and YSLEER. Trimming at V came to 4 bases and at J to 5 bases, leaving 9 bases not matched to a gene. In DNA, the CDR3 is TGCGCCAGCAGCCCCGGGCTAGCGGGTTATACCGGGGAGCTGTTTTTT. This gives the protein CASSPGLAGYTGELFF.

The CDR3 nucleotides read TGTGCCAGCACTCGAGCGGGGGAGACCACAGATACGCAGTATTTT. The encoded protein is CASTRAGETTDTQYF. The rearrangement joins TRBV27 to TRBJ2-3; 8 bases line up with TRBD2. CDR3 length: 15 amino acids. Germline loops: CDR1 MNHEY, CDR2 SMNVEV (reference sequence). The V segment lost 7 bases and the J segment 2 bases; nucleotides outside the gene matches: 8.

The genes are TRBV5-1 and TRBJ2-1; D not resolved. Per germline, CDR1 SGHRS and CDR2 YFSETQ. Trimming removed 4 bases from V and 7 bases from J, with 15 bases in between. The CDR3 spans 14 residues. The CDR3 DNA reads as TGCGCCAGCAGCCCTCGACCCGAAATTAATGAGCAGTTCTTC. Translated: CASSPRPEINEQFF.

This clonotype showed up just once. V usage is TRBV20-1 and J usage is TRBJ2-1; TRBD2 matches at 8 bases. This CDR3 spans 16 amino acids. V was pared by 2 bases and J by 6 bases, with 12 bases of the junction left unmatched. Germline-derived CDR1 and CDR2 are DFQATT and SNEGSKA (reference sequence). This chain's CDR3 is CSARLGVDGGANEQFF. DNA of the CDR3: TGCAGTGCTAGATTGGGGGTAGACGGGGGGGCCAATGAGCAGTTCTTC.